These 15 T cell receptor beta chains originate from one sample sequenced in a study of tumor-infiltrating lymphocytes in primary liver carcinoma. Co-extracting RNA and DNA was done with 20-30 mg of unsorted bulk tissue as input. A constant-region primer primed TCR beta cDNA synthesis from roughly 510 ng of total RNA. Three nested multiplex PCR rounds, a slightly modified ARM-PCR, produced the libraries for TCR beta. Running around 10 cycles apiece, the first two PCR rounds relied on TRBV1-TRBV30 forward primers together with a C-beta reverse primer. TCRdb independently ran MiXCR on the multiplex PCR reads; one entry per CDR3 protein. Altogether 100,000 or so distinct CDR3 sequences are present, around 63% being singletons, with the ten largest covering 9.5%. The sample comprised liver tumor tissue from sampling region 5. The subset was: tumor region T5, tumor centre. Every receptor here comes from a woman aged 60-75 years with primary liver carcinoma and hepatitis B virus infection.

CDR3 loop: CASSLGAGGSLEQYF. CDR3 in DNA: TGTGCCAGCAGCTTGGGGGCTGGGGGCTCCCTCGAGCAGTACTTC. This rearrangement joins TRBV11-3 to TRBJ2-7, with TRBD1 as a possible D gene (6 bases). With 3 bases removed from V and 6 bases from J, the gap between germline ends came to 18 bases. Germline V gene lookup returns CDR1 SGHNT and CDR2 YENEEA. The CDR3 totals 15 residues.

Many counts were recorded for this clonotype. V and J are TRBV5-4 and TRBJ1-5; no clear D. The V end was cut by 0 bases, the J end by 5 bases, with 6 bases between. CDR3 length equals 13 residues. Germline V gene sequence: CDR1 SGHNT, CDR2 YYREEE (reference sequence). The CDR3 protein is CASSLEQDQPQHF. CDR3 nucleotides: TGTGCCAGCAGCTTGGAGCAGGATCAGCCCCAGCATTTT.

Comments on this clonotype: No conserved phenylalanine or tryptophan ends this CDR3, so it is likely a read error. The chain couples TRBV11-2 to TRBJ2-1, with 12 bases lining up with TRBD2. Germline assignment: CDR1 SGHAT and CDR2 FQNNGV. The CDR3 consists of 13 residues. The CDR3 nucleotides are TGTGCTAGAAGCTGGACTAGCGGGGCAGAGCAGTTCTCC. Residues: CARSWTSGAEQFS.

There are a few counts of this clonotype. The rearrangement links TRBV28 to TRBJ1-5; D may be TRBD1 (5 bases). Germline CDR1 and CDR2: MDHEN and SYDVKM. This CDR3 comprises 15 residues. V was cut by 3 bases and J by 4 bases, with 13 bases left in between. The DNA for the CDR3 is TGTGCCAGCAGTTTTTCCGACAGACCGAATCAGCCCCAGCATTTT. This gives the protein CASSFSDRPNQPQHF.

This chain uses TRBV11-2 with TRBJ2-1, with 9 bases identical to TRBD2. From germline, CDR1 is SGHAT and CDR2 FQNNGV. V shed 7 bases and J 3 bases; nucleotides not matched to a gene: 28. The CDR3 runs to 22 residues. CDR3 sequence: CASNRTPRASGIWTRDYNEQFF. The CDR3, as DNA: TGTGCCAGCAACAGAACCCCTCGGGCTAGCGGGATTTGGACCCGGGACTACAATGAGCAGTTCTTC. Combining the CDR3 with reference TRBV11-2 and TRBJ2-1 gives the whole variable domain EAGVAQSPRYKIIEKRQSVAFWCNPISGHATLYWYQQILGQGPKLLIQFQNNGVVDDSQLPKDRFSAERLKGVDSTLKIQPAKLEDSAVYLCASNRTPRASGIWTRDYNEQFFGPGTRLTVL.

Comments on this clonotype: Relative to the germline gene, one junction end is altered; a read error may explain this. The chain joins TRBV7-8 to TRBJ2-1, with no clear D. This CDR3 contains 15 residues. The V gene's germline CDR1 is SGHVS and CDR2 FQNEAQ. The CDR3 DNA reads TGTACCAGCAGCCCCCAGCCGGGCCCCTACAATGAGCAGTTCTTC. Encoded protein: CTSSPQPGPYNEQFF.

With regard to this clonotype: A much larger clone sits a single nucleotide away, making a read error possible. The chain joins TRBV25-1 to TRBJ1-1; no clear D. Germline V gene data show CDR1 as MGHDK and CDR2 as SYGVNS. This CDR3 has 12 residues. CDR3 sequence (DNA): TGTGTCAGCAGTGAGGTTGGGCCTGGAGGTTTCTTT. It yields the protein CVSSEVGPGGFF.

A single count supports this clonotype. The chain employs TRBV6-1 and TRBJ2-1; 11 nucleotides align to TRBD1. The CDR3 has 14 amino acids. With 8 bases clipped from V and 15 bases from J, the junction kept 15 bases outside the gene matches. Germline lookup yields CDR1 MNHNS and CDR2 SASEGT. In DNA form, the CDR3 reads TGTGCCAGCGGGGGACAGGGGGAGTACAATAAGCGGTTCTTC. Protein sequence: CASGGQGEYNKRFF.

A word on this clonotype: The junction departs from the called germline gene at one end, perhaps through a read error. CDR3: CASSLTSGRAYYNELFF. CDR3 in DNA: TGTGCCAGCAGTCTGACTAGCGGGAGGGCCTACTACAATGAGCTGTTCTTC. This chain connects TRBV12-3 or TRBV12-4 to TRBJ2-1; TRBD2 matches at 14 bases. The length of the CDR3 is 17 residues.

To note about this clonotype: The CDR3 does not close with the conserved phenylalanine or tryptophan, likely indicating a read error. This chain connects TRBV12-3 or TRBV12-4 to TRBJ2-3; D uncertain. The CDR3 contains 16 residues. Trimming took 5 bases from V and 7 from J, leaving 22 bases between them. The CDR3 DNA reads as TGTGCCAGCAGTGACGTAGGGTCAGGTAGGGCCTATACGCAGTATCTT. Translating gives CASSDVGSGRAYTQYL.

This clonotype qualifies as medium-sized. This chain joins TRBV11-2 and TRBJ1-1; no clear D gene. This CDR3 has 14 amino acids. From germline, CDR1 is SGHAT and CDR2 FQNNGV. V gave up 5 bases and J gave up 8 bases, with 18 bases separating them. CDR3: CASSKGVGGEEAFF. DNA for the CDR3: TGTGCCAGCAGCAAAGGAGTAGGTGGGGAAGAAGCTTTCTTT.

As regards this clonotype: A much more abundant neighbour one base away suggests this may be a read error. The chain recombines TRBV14 with TRBJ1-1; D is undetermined. Per germline, CDR1 SGHDN and CDR2 FVKESK. The CDR3 runs 13 residues. The CDR3 sequence is CASSQGYSFEAFF. In nucleotides, the CDR3 is TGTGCCAGCAGTCAAGGGTATTCTTTCGAAGCTTTCTTT.

For this clonotype: The junction shows a germline mismatch at one end, possibly a read error. This chain joins TRBV28 and TRBJ1-2; D gene uncertain. The germline V gene has CDR1 MDHEN and CDR2 SYDVKM. The CDR3 has 13 residues. The CDR3 sequence is CASSSGPWGGHTF. CDR3 nucleotide sequence: TGTGCCAGCAGTTCCGGGCCCTGGGGTGGCCACACCTTC.

Concerning this clonotype itself: At one boundary the junction diverges from the germline segment, which might be a read error. J is TRBJ2-3 and V is TRBV6-1; D perhaps matches TRBD2 (5 bases). Looked up from germline, CDR1 is MNHNS and CDR2 is SASEGT. This CDR3 is 13 amino acids long. CDR3 DNA: TGTGCCACCAAAGCGGAACCCACAAATACGCAGTATTTT. It encodes CATKAEPTNTQYF.

The table lists this clonotype with many counts. The V and J genes are TRBV28 and TRBJ1-1, with no clear D. Germline-derived CDR1 and CDR2 are MDHEN and SYDVKM. V lost 6 bases and J lost 0, with 5 bases in between. This CDR3 is built from 12 residues. CDR3 sequence (DNA): TGTGCCAGCAGGGAATTGAACACTGAAGCTTTCTTT. This translates into CASRELNTEAFF.